These T cell receptor beta chains were read from a single sample in a study of shared clonotypes between healthy human individuals. Here immunoSEQ multiplex PCR was the method, and the copy in TCRdb shows in-frame clones only, minus some. This sample has some 1.5 million clones, with around 97% found just once. Sequencing was done on a sample of naive CD4+ T cells sorted from blood. These receptors all stem from a man in his thirties or forties in good health. Both conserved end residues are part of each CDR3. Each record gives: CDR3 protein, CDR3 DNA, V gene, D gene, J gene, CDR3 length, clone size. D genes are given only for firm matches. Clone size is given for some rows only: seen once, a few or many times, or a class if the clone is expanded.

CASSPPSGVETQYF,TGTGCCAGCTCACCACCGTCTGGTGTAGAGACCCAGTACTTC,TRBV18,-,TRBJ2-5,14,-
CAGRTGTGGMNTEAFF,TGTGCCGGAAGGACCGGGACAGGGGGCATGAACACTGAAGCTTTCTTT,TRBV2,TRBD1,TRBJ1-1,16,-
CASSWTGGGSGYTF,TGCGCCAGCAGCTGGACAGGGGGAGGTAGTGGCTACACCTTC,TRBV5-1,TRBD1,TRBJ1-2,14,once
CASSLAQGVGGYTF,TGTGCCAGCAGCTTAGCGCAGGGGGTGGGCGGCTACACCTTC,TRBV7-8,TRBD1,TRBJ1-2,14,-
CASSPGQGYGYTF,TGTGCCAGCTCCCCGGGACAGGGCTATGGCTACACCTTC,TRBV18,TRBD1,TRBJ1-2,13,-
CASSLAGTSLSYNEQFF,TGTGCCAGCAGCTTAGCCGGGACTAGTTTATCTTACAATGAGCAGTTCTTC,TRBV7-2,TRBD2,TRBJ2-1,17,-
CAWSPFGRLAGGGDTQYF,TGTGCCTGGAGCCCCTTCGGACGGCTAGCGGGAGGCGGAGATACGCAGTATTTT,TRBV30,TRBD2,TRBJ2-3,18,-
CASSLGPRSAGNTIYF,TGTGCCAGCAGCTTAGGCCCTAGATCTGCTGGAAACACCATATATTTT,TRBV7-2,-,TRBJ1-3,16,-
CASSRDPTGTEAFF,TGTGCCAGCAGCAGGGACCCAACTGGGACTGAAGCTTTCTTT,TRBV11-2,-,TRBJ1-1,14,-
CASSVQGAYTEAFF,TGTGCCAGCAGTGTACAGGGGGCATACACTGAAGCTTTCTTT,TRBV28,TRBD1,TRBJ1-1,14,once
CASLLAGGLYEQYF,TGCGCCAGCTTACTAGCGGGAGGTCTCTACGAGCAGTACTTC,TRBV10-1,TRBD2,TRBJ2-7,14,-
CASTLKPGTPSSGELFF,TGTGCCAGCACCCTTAAACCCGGGACCCCATCATCCGGGGAGCTGTTTTTT,TRBV9,-,TRBJ2-2,17,-
CASSFRDRHSYEQYF,TGTGCCAGCAGTTTCCGGGACCGACACTCCTACGAGCAGTACTTC,TRBV28,-,TRBJ2-7,15,-
CASSLAGTRTYEQYF,TGTGCCAGCAGCTTAGCGGGGACTAGAACCTACGAGCAGTACTTC,TRBV7-6,TRBD2,TRBJ2-7,15,-
CASSLTSGNYEQYF,TGTGCCAGCAGCTTAACGTCGGGGAACTACGAGCAGTACTTC,TRBV7-3,-,TRBJ2-7,14,-
CASSLARTANYGYTF,TGCGCCAGCAGCTTGGCTCGGACAGCTAACTATGGCTACACCTTC,TRBV5-1,-,TRBJ1-2,15,-
CASRPRFRDEQYF,TGTGCCAGCAGACCACGATTCAGGGACGAGCAGTACTTC,TRBV27,-,TRBJ2-7,13,-
CASSFGAGPYEQYF,TGTGCCAGCAGCTTTGGAGCCGGACCCTACGAGCAGTACTTC,TRBV7-2,-,TRBJ2-7,14,-
CAWSAHSAKNIQYF,TGTGCCTGGAGTGCACACTCAGCCAAAAACATTCAGTACTTC,TRBV30,-,TRBJ2-4,14,-
CSVESVNTEAFF,TGCAGCGTTGAATCGGTGAACACTGAAGCTTTCTTT,TRBV29-1,-,TRBJ1-1,12,-
CASSLVLAGGADEQFF,TGTGCCAGCAGCTTAGTCCTAGCGGGGGGTGCCGATGAGCAGTTCTTC,TRBV11-3,TRBD2,TRBJ2-1,16,-
CASSPDTSVPDNEQFF,TGTGCCAGCTCACCAGATACTAGCGTTCCGGACAATGAGCAGTTCTTC,TRBV18,TRBD2,TRBJ2-1,16,-
CASSESNAYEQYF,TGTGCCAGCAGTGAATCAAACGCCTACGAGCAGTACTTC,TRBV25-1,-,TRBJ2-7,13,-
CASRGTSGLPADTQYF,TGTGCCAGCAGGGGGACTAGCGGGTTACCCGCGGATACGCAGTATTTT,TRBV13,TRBD2,TRBJ2-3,16,-
CASSLSGVADQPQHF,TGTGCCAGCAGCCTATCTGGAGTGGCGGACCAGCCCCAGCATTTT,TRBV2,-,TRBJ1-5,15,-
CASSRLGQGNTEAFF,TGTGCCAGCAGCCGATTAGGACAGGGCAACACTGAAGCTTTCTTT,TRBV7-9,TRBD1,TRBJ1-1,15,-
CASSRIRQLRNTEAFF,TGTGCCAGTAGTAGGATCCGACAGCTTCGGAACACTGAAGCTTTCTTT,TRBV19,-,TRBJ1-1,16,-
CASSHDGHPYEQYF,TGTGCCAGCTCCCACGACGGACACCCCTACGAGCAGTACTTC,TRBV18,-,TRBJ2-7,14,-
CASSSTPGQGDGKLFF,TGTGCCAGCAGCTCGACTCCGGGACAGGGCGATGGAAAACTGTTTTTT,TRBV5-4,TRBD1,TRBJ1-4,16,-
CSAPTGEKLFF,TGCAGTGCCCCGACAGGCGAAAAACTGTTTTTT,TRBV20-1,-,TRBJ1-4,11,-
CASSYLLAGGYNEQFF,TGTGCCAGCAGTTACCTACTAGCGGGGGGTTACAATGAGCAGTTCTTC,TRBV6-5,TRBD2,TRBJ2-1,16,-
CASSRSGRTDTQYF,TGTGCCAGCAGCCGAAGCGGGCGCACAGATACGCAGTATTTT,TRBV5-5,-,TRBJ2-3,14,once
CASNILAGSSYEQYF,TGTGCCAGCAATATTCTAGCGGGGAGCTCCTACGAGCAGTACTTC,TRBV2,TRBD2,TRBJ2-7,15,-
CASSSKTDYTDTQYF,TGTGCCAGCAGTTCCAAGACCGACTACACAGATACGCAGTATTTT,TRBV6-6,-,TRBJ2-3,15,once
CASSPPSPQGAGTQYF,TGTGCCAGCTCACCACCGAGTCCGCAGGGGGCGGGGACCCAGTACTTC,TRBV18,TRBD1,TRBJ2-5,16,-
CASSMGHYEQYF,TGTGCCAGTAGTATGGGGCACTACGAGCAGTACTTC,TRBV19,-,TRBJ2-7,12,-
CATSGRMSYNEQFF,TGTGCCACCAGCGGCAGGATGTCCTACAATGAGCAGTTCTTC,TRBV15,-,TRBJ2-1,14,-
CASSPGTGNQETQYF,TGTGCCAGCAGCCCCGGGACAGGGAACCAAGAGACCCAGTACTTC,TRBV7-3,TRBD1,TRBJ2-5,15,-
CATSPGLAGGLEQYF,TGTGCCACCAGCCCGGGACTAGCGGGAGGTCTCGAGCAGTACTTC,TRBV15,TRBD2,TRBJ2-7,15,-